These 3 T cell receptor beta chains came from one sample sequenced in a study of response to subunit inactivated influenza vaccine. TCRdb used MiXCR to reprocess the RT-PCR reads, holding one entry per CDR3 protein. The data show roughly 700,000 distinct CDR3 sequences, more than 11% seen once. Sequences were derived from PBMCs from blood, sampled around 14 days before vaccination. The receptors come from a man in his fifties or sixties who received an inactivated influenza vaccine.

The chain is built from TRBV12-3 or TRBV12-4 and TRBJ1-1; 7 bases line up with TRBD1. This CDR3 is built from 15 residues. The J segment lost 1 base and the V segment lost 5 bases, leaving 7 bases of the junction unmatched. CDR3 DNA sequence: TGTGCCAGCAGTCGGACCTGGACAGGGAACACTGAAGCTTTCTTT. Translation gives CASSRTWTGNTEAFF.

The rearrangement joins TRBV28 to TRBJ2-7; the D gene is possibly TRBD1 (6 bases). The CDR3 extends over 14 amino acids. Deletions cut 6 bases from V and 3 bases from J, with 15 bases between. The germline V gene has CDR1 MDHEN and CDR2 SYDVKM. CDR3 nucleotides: TGTGCCAGCAGAGTACCGGGACAAAACTACGAGCAGTACTTC. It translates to CASRVPGQNYEQYF.

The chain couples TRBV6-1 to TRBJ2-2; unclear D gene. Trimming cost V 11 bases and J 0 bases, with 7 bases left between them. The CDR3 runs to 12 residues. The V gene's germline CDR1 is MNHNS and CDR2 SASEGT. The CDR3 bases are TGTGCCGGGAACGCGAACACCGGGGAGCTGTTTTTT. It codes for CAGNANTGELFF.